The 27 T cell receptor beta chains below all came from one sample that was sequenced in a study of blood T cell repertoires in COVID-19. Sequenced by immunoSEQ multiplex PCR; TCRdb stores in-frame clones only, minus some. The sample contains roughly 100,000 clones, more than 80% of which appear only once. Sequenced input: peripheral blood. These receptors all stem from a woman aged 55 to 70 with acute or convalescent COVID-19.

The DNA of the CDR3 is TGTGCCTGGGGGGTCCGCGTTACCCTAACTAATGAAAAACTGTTTTTT. Protein: CAWGVRVTLTNEKLFF. The V call is TRBV30, the J call TRBJ1-4; no clear D gene. The V end was cut by 5 bases, the J end by 1 base, with 17 bases between. The germline V gene has CDR1 GTSNPN and CDR2 SVGIG (reference sequence). This CDR3 has 16 residues.

The chain uses TRBV28 and TRBJ1-3; D uncertain. This CDR3 has 15 amino acids. Germline CDR1 MDHEN, CDR2 SYDVKM. V was trimmed by 6 bases and J by 1 base, leaving 13 bases between them. CDR3 region: CASRSLPGSGNTIYF. CDR3 nucleotide sequence: TGTGCCAGCAGATCCCTCCCGGGTTCTGGAAACACCATATATTTT.

The gene calls are TRBV27 and TRBJ2-2, with TRBD2 matching 7 bases. CDR3 length equals 15 residues. V was pared by 5 bases and J by 5 bases, with 8 bases of the junction left unmatched. Germline CDR1 is MNHEY and CDR2 is SMNVEV (reference sequence). Here the CDR3 reads CASSPQGRGTGELFF. DNA for the CDR3: TGTGCCAGCAGTCCACAAGGGAGGGGTACCGGGGAGCTGTTTTTT.

The J gene is TRBJ2-5, the V gene TRBV19, with D possibly matching TRBD2 (6 bases). Germline V CDR1 and CDR2: LNHDA, SQIVND (reference sequence). Deletions cut 5 bases from V and 0 bases from J, with 13 bases between. The CDR3 has 15 amino acids. The CDR3 protein is CASSSQVADQETQYF. The CDR3 region has the DNA TGTGCCAGTAGTTCCCAAGTAGCGGACCAAGAGACCCAGTACTTC.

This chain uses TRBV2 with TRBJ2-1, with 13 positions matching TRBD2. The germline CDR1 and CDR2 sequences are SNHLY and FYNNEI. V was clipped by 6 bases and J by 10 bases; unmatched bases: 6. The CDR3 contains 14 residues. CDR3 sequence reads: CASRGLAGVWEQFF. The CDR3 DNA reads as TGTGCCAGCAGAGGACTAGCGGGGGTGTGGGAGCAGTTCTTC.

The chain uses TRBV27 and TRBJ1-1; TRBD1 matches 8 bases. The CDR3 totals 14 residues. Trimming at V came to 6 bases and at J to 3 bases, leaving 6 bases not matched to a gene. Germline V gene sequence: CDR1 MNHEY, CDR2 SMNVEV (reference sequence). In DNA form, the CDR3 reads TGTGCCAGCAGACTCACAGGGGGATACACTGAAGCTTTCTTT. This encodes CASRLTGGYTEAFF.

The chain joins TRBV29-1 to TRBJ1-1; D not certain. CDR1 and CDR2 (germline): SQVTM, ANQGSEA. V shed 1 base and J shed 0 bases, with 6 bases lying between them. CDR3 length equals 13 residues. CDR3 DNA: TGCAGCGTTGAAGGCAGGATGAACACTGAAGCTTTCTTT. Translating gives CSVEGRMNTEAFF. The complete variable domain, with remaining parts taken from reference TRBV29-1 and TRBJ1-1, reads SAVISQKPSRDICQRGTSLTIQCQVDSQVTMMFWYRQQPGQSLTLIATANQGSEATYESGFVIDKFPISRPNLTFSTLTVSNMSPEDSSIYLCSVEGRMNTEAFFGQGTRLTVV.

As regards this clone: At the DNA level, this CDR3 is encoded by other sequences in the same sample as well. V is TRBV5-1 and J is TRBJ1-1; D is perhaps TRBD1 (6 bases). The CDR3 loop spans 14 amino acids. The germline gives CDR1 SGHRS, CDR2 YFSETQ. The V gene lost 3 bases and the J gene lost 0 bases, with 9 bases spanning the gap. CDR3 in amino acids: CASSSGQMNTEAFF. The CDR3 coding sequence is TGCGCCAGCAGCTCTGGACAGATGAACACTGAAGCTTTCTTT.

This sequence joins TRBV5-1 and TRBJ2-3, with 8 nucleotides matching TRBD1. The ends lost 0 bases at V and 6 bases at J; junction bases unmatched: 6. There are 15 residues in the CDR3. Per the germline V gene, CDR1 is SGHRS and CDR2 is YFSETQ. This CDR3 is CASSLEGTGSDTQYF. CDR3 in DNA: TGCGCCAGCAGCTTGGAAGGGACAGGCTCGGATACGCAGTATTTT.

This rearrangement joins TRBV3-1 (or the pseudogene TRBV3-2) to TRBJ1-2; 8 nucleotides line up with TRBD1. CDR1 and CDR2 (germline): LGHDT, YNNKEL (reference sequence). The length of the CDR3 is 14 residues. V was pared by 4 bases and J by 3 bases, with 4 bases of the junction left unmatched. The DNA for the CDR3 is TGTGCCAGCAGCCCGGGACAGGAATACTATGGCTACACCTTC. Its translation: CASSPGQEYYGYTF.

This CDR3 reads CASSRTIGNTIYF. The CDR3 DNA reads as TGTGCCAGCAGCCGGACAATTGGAAACACCATATATTTT. This rearrangement joins TRBV7-3 to TRBJ1-3, with a possible D match to TRBD1 (5 bases). CDR1 is SGHTA and CDR2 is FQGTGA in the germline V gene. The CDR3 has 13 amino acids. Trimming took 5 bases from V and 3 from J, leaving 8 bases between them.

V and J are TRBV29-1 and TRBJ1-6; 7 bases match TRBD1. With 2 bases clipped from V and 0 bases from J, the junction kept 1 base outside the gene matches. The CDR3 runs to 15 residues. Germline CDR1 and CDR2: SQVTM and ANQGSEA. DNA for the CDR3: TGCAGCGTTGAAAACAGGGGCTCCTATAATTCACCCCTCCACTTT. It yields the protein CSVENRGSYNSPLHF.

V is TRBV10-3 and J is TRBJ2-1, with 11 bases that match TRBD2. The V and J ends lost 2 bases and 5 bases, in that order; junction bases with no gene match: 5. CDR1 and CDR2 from the germline V gene are ENHRY and SYGVKD. This CDR3 is built from 16 residues. CDR3: CAISEASGGSNNEQFF. CDR3 coding DNA: TGTGCCATCAGTGAGGCTAGCGGGGGGTCTAACAATGAGCAGTTCTTC.

CDR3 sequence (DNA): TGTGCCAGCAGCCGCCGAGGACTAGCGGAAACAGATACGCAGTATTTT. Translating gives CASSRRGLAETDTQYF. The rearrangement joins TRBV27 to TRBJ2-3, with TRBD2 matching over 10 bases. CDR3 size: 16 residues. After removal of 6 bases from V and 3 bases from J, the junction contained 9 bases not matched to a gene. The germline gives CDR1 MNHEY, CDR2 SMNVEV (reference sequence).

CDR3 sequence: CASSPSAGETQYF. The CDR3 coding sequence is TGTGCCAGCAGCCCCTCCGCTGGCGAGACCCAGTACTTC. V and J are TRBV7-9 and TRBJ2-5, with unresolved D. This CDR3 is built from 13 residues. CDR1 and CDR2 from the germline V gene are SEHNR and FQNEAQ (reference sequence). Trimming pared 5 bases from V and 5 bases from J, leaving 12 bases between. The full variable domain, completed using reference TRBV7-9 and TRBJ2-5, is DTGVSQNPRHKITKRGQNVTFRCDPISEHNRLYWYRQTLGQGPEFLTYFQNEAQLEKSRLLSDRFSAERPKGSFSTLEIQRTEQGDSAMYLCASSPSAGETQYFGPGTRLLVL.

V and J are TRBV27 and TRBJ1-2; 10 positions agree with TRBD1. Germline V gives CDR1 MNHEY, CDR2 SMNVEV (reference sequence). CDR3 length equals 15 residues. The trim removed 8 bases at V and 5 bases at J, leaving 11 bases unmatched. For the CDR3, the DNA is TGTGCCAGCTCCTCCGGGGGGACAGGGGTTTATGGCTACACCTTC. Its protein is CASSSGGTGVYGYTF.

This sequence joins TRBV11-3 and TRBJ2-5; TRBD2 might be the D (6 bases). CDR1 is SGHNT and CDR2 is YENEEA in the germline V gene. The CDR3 has 13 residues. V lost 3 bases, J lost 2 bases, and 7 bases lay in between. Here the CDR3 reads CASSFGGQETQYF. The CDR3 DNA follows: TGTGCCAGCAGCTTCGGGGGTCAAGAGACCCAGTACTTC.

The chain links TRBV5-5 to TRBJ2-1; 8 bases are shared with TRBD2. J was trimmed by 3 bases and V by 2 bases; bases with no gene match: 4. The CDR3 is 15 residues long. CDR1 is SGHKS, CDR2 YYEKEE, per germline (reference sequence). The CDR3 DNA follows: TGTGCCAGCAGCTTCGTAGGGACTAGCTACAATGAGCAGTTCTTC. Translating it yields CASSFVGTSYNEQFF.

The genes are TRBV19 and TRBJ2-3, with 14 bases that match TRBD2. The germline V gene encodes CDR1 LNHDA and CDR2 SQIVND (reference sequence). V shed 5 bases, J shed 4 bases, and the junction held 14 bases outside the gene matches. This CDR3 has 19 amino acids. The CDR3 DNA reads TGTGCCAGTAGTCCTAGGGCGTGGGGACTAGCGGGAGCTTCAGATACGCAGTATTTT. Residues: CASSPRAWGLAGASDTQYF.

A few counts support this clone. The genes are TRBV10-3 and TRBJ2-3, with 9 bases identical to TRBD1. Trimming at V came to 6 bases and at J to 3 bases, leaving 7 bases not matched to a gene. The CDR3 loop spans 15 amino acids. Germline V gives CDR1 ENHRY, CDR2 SYGVKD. Here the CDR3 DNA reads TGTGCCATCAGCTTCGGGACAGGGTTAACAGATACGCAGTATTTT. Protein: CAISFGTGLTDTQYF.

J is TRBJ2-7 and V is TRBV5-1; maybe TRBD2 (5 bases). V gave up 2 bases and J gave up 2 bases, with 11 bases separating them. Germline CDR1 SGHRS, CDR2 YFSETQ. The CDR3 spans 14 residues. The CDR3 DNA sequence: TGCGCCAGCAGCTTCGAGGGAGTGACCTACGAGCAGTACTTC. This encodes CASSFEGVTYEQYF.

Written as DNA, the CDR3 is TGTGCCAGCAGCTTAATAAGGACAGGCCTAAACTATGGCTACACCTTC. It is translated as CASSLIRTGLNYGYTF. The chain employs TRBV7-2 and TRBJ1-2, with TRBD1 matching over 7 bases. From germline, CDR1 is SGHTA and CDR2 FQGNSA. V dropped 2 bases and J dropped 2; count of bases not matched to a gene: 8. The CDR3 runs to 16 residues.

This chain uses TRBV5-1 with TRBJ2-5, with 7 nucleotides matching TRBD2. The CDR3 totals 17 residues. Germline V gives CDR1 SGHRS, CDR2 YFSETQ. The junction had 9 bases not matched to a gene; V was cut back by 0 bases and J by 1 base. Here the CDR3 reads CASSLGGSSGSQETQYF. CDR3 nucleotides: TGCGCCAGCAGCTTGGGCGGGTCTAGCGGAAGCCAAGAGACCCAGTACTTC.

The rearrangement uses TRBV19 and TRBJ1-1; 9 nucleotides agree with TRBD1. V lost 5 bases, J lost 3 bases, and 4 bases stayed unmatched. The CDR3 loop spans 14 amino acids. Germline values: CDR1 LNHDA, CDR2 SQIVND (reference sequence). The CDR3 spells CASSYRDRDTEAFF. The CDR3 DNA reads as TGTGCCAGTAGTTACCGGGACAGGGACACTGAAGCTTTCTTT.

V usage is TRBV19 and J usage is TRBJ2-1; the match to TRBD1 covers 11 bases. J lost 8 bases, V lost 5 bases, and 11 bases had no gene match. This CDR3 is 16 amino acids long. The germline CDR1 and CDR2 sequences are LNHDA and SQIVND (reference sequence). CDR3 residues: CASSGPRTGGLHEQFF. The CDR3 DNA reads TGTGCCAGTAGTGGACCTCGGACAGGGGGCTTGCATGAGCAGTTCTTC.

This clone appeared a single time. This chain connects TRBV10-3 to TRBJ1-4; weak D call: TRBD1 (5 bases). Germline V CDR1 and CDR2: ENHRY, SYGVKD. V was trimmed by 4 bases and J by 8 bases, leaving 17 bases between them. This CDR3 has 15 amino acids. CDR3 region: CAISGGDPQGEKLFF. The CDR3, as DNA: TGTGCCATCAGTGGGGGGGACCCCCAAGGGGAAAAACTGTTTTTT.

In its sample, this clone was seen once. The chain links TRBV28 to TRBJ1-1; D perhaps matches TRBD1 (5 bases). The ends were cut back, 4 bases at V and 1 base at J, with 10 bases in the middle. Looked up from germline, CDR1 is MDHEN and CDR2 is SYDVKM. This CDR3 has 14 amino acids. CDR3 nucleotide sequence: TGTGCCAGCAGTTCAGGGTTTCAGAACACTGAAGCTTTCTTT. This codes for CASSSGFQNTEAFF. Combining the CDR3 with reference TRBV28 and TRBJ1-1 gives the whole variable domain DVKVTQSSRYLVKRTGEKVFLECVQDMDHENMFWYRQDPGLGLRLIYFSYDVKMKEKGDIPEGYSVSREKKERFSLILESASTNQTSMYLCASSSGFQNTEAFFGQGTRLTVV.